This T cell receptor beta chain is drawn from a study of T cells after yellow fever vaccination. The study, taken as a whole, reports: The appearance of a small share of clonotypes in both CD4 and CD8 compartments was observed.

The sample holds a few counts of this clonotype. The antigen remains unidentified. MiXCR, run by TCRdb on the 5' RACE reads, gives a single entry per CDR3 protein. In the table there are roughly 350,000 distinct CDR3 sequences, about 4% of which are singletons. The sequence was obtained from a man between 18 and 29 years old who received the YFV17D yellow fever vaccine. The sequencing here drew on PBMCs, taken 5 days after the yellow fever booster vaccination.

The CDR3 here is CSASPGQGVLANTGELFF. In DNA, the CDR3 is TGCAGTGCTAGCCCCGGACAGGGAGTTCTGGCGAACACCGGGGAGCTGTTTTTT. This chain uses TRBV20-1 with TRBJ2-2; 8 bases align to TRBD1. J lost 0 bases, V lost 3 bases, and 12 bases had no gene match. This CDR3 contains 18 residues. Germline V lookup: CDR1 DFQATT, CDR2 SNEGSKA (reference sequence).